This entry is about one T cell receptor (beta chain). Data came from immunoSEQ multiplex PCR; TCRdb stores just in-frame clones and leaves some out. The sample lists under 80,000 clones; approximately 90% were seen once. The data are from a study of T cell changes during pregnancy in multiple sclerosis. CDR3 length: 16 residues. J gave up 5 bases and V 2 bases, and 10 bases lay outside the gene matches. Germline lookup yields CDR1 SNHLY and CDR2 FYNNEI. This chain connects TRBV2 to TRBJ2-5, with 8 bases identical to TRBD1. Sample: peripheral blood, taken in the second trimester of pregnancy. This receptor was obtained from a female donor with multiple sclerosis, enrolled in a pregnancy study. CDR3 DNA: TGTGCCAGCAGTGAAAGTAGGCTACAGGGGGGTGAGACCCAGTACTTC. This translates into CASSESRLQGGETQYF.